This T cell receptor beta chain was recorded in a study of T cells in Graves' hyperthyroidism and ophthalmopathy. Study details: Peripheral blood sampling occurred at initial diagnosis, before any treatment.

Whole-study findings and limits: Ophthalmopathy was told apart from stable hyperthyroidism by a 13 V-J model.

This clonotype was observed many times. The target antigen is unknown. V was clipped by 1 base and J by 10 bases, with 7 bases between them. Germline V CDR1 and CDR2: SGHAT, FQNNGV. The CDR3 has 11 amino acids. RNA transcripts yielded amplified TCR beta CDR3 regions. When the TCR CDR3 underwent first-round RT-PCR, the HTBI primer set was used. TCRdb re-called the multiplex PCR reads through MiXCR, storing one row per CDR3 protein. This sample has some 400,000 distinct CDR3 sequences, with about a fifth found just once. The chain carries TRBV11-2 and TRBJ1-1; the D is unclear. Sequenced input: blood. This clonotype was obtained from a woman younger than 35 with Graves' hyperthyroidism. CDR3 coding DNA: TGTGCCAGCAGCTTAGGCCGAGGAGCTTTCTTT. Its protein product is CASSLGRGAFF. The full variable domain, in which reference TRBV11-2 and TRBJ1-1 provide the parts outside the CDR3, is EAGVAQSPRYKIIEKRQSVAFWCNPISGHATLYWYQQILGQGPKLLIQFQNNGVVDDSQLPKDRFSAERLKGVDSTLKIQPAKLEDSAVYLCASSLGRGAFFGQGTRLTVV.